This is a list of T cell receptor beta chains from one sample in a study of T cell repertoires in cytomegalovirus infection. TCRdb recomputed calls from the reads with MiXCR, one row per CDR3 protein. The repertoire holds some 400,000 distinct CDR3 sequences, with 18% as singletons. Sample: PBMCs. All receptors come from a human donor in good health (CMV status not recorded). Some clones in this sample may be carry-over from other donors' samples. CDR3s include the opening cysteine and the closing phenylalanine or tryptophan. D genes are given only for firm matches. Expanded clones are given a class, and other clones once, few, many or no size at all.

TRBV20-1	few	-	TRBJ2-3	CSATLGDTQYF	TGCAGTGCCACACTAGGAGATACGCAGTATTTT
TRBV19	-	-	TRBJ2-3	CASRAHTDTQYF	TGTGCCAGTAGAGCGCACACAGATACGCAGTATTTT
TRBV10-3	few	-	TRBJ2-6	CAISVRPGSFSGANVLTF	TGTGCCATCAGTGTACGGCCTGGTTCCTTCTCTGGGGCCAACGTCCTGACTTTC
TRBV12-3/TRBV12-4	-	TRBD1	TRBJ1-6	CASSFRDRDSPLHF	TGTGCCAGCAGTTTCAGGGACAGGGATTCACCCCTCCACTTT
TRBV19	-	TRBD1	TRBJ1-2	CASSVPGQGYYTF	TGTGCCAGTAGTGTTCCGGGACAGGGGTACTACACCTTC
TRBV7-8	many	TRBD1	TRBJ1-4	CASSLGTGVGEKLFF	TGTGCCAGCAGCTTAGGGACAGGGGTTGGCGAAAAACTGTTTTTT
TRBV6-1	many	-	TRBJ2-4	CASRGQNIQYF	TGTGCCAGCCGGGGTCAAAACATTCAGTACTTC
TRBV20-1	few	TRBD2	TRBJ2-3	CSAAGLAVGTDTQYF	TGCAGTGCTGCCGGACTAGCTGTGGGCACAGATACGCAGTATTTT
TRBV2	-	-	TRBJ1-3	CASSAASSGNTIYF	TGTGCCAGCAGTGCGGCTAGCTCTGGAAACACCATATATTTT
TRBV12-3/TRBV12-4	few	-	TRBJ2-3	CASMGVWTDTQYF	TGTGCCAGCATGGGGGTATGGACAGATACGCAGTATTTT
TRBV6-1	few	TRBD1	TRBJ2-7	CASSALRQGSSYEQYF	TGTGCCAGCAGCGCCCTCCGACAGGGGAGTTCCTACGAGCAGTACTTC
TRBV4-1	few	TRBD2	TRBJ2-1	CASSQGGGSYNEQFF	TGCGCCAGCAGCCAAGGGGGGGGGTCCTACAATGAGCAGTTCTTC
TRBV7-2	few	-	TRBJ1-5	CASSSTVWGRGDNQPQHF	TGTGCCAGCAGCTCAACCGTGTGGGGACGGGGGGACAATCAGCCCCAGCATTTT
TRBV7-8	many	-	TRBJ2-4	CASSFTPDGNIQYF	TGTGCCAGCAGCTTCACACCGGACGGCAACATTCAGTACTTC
TRBV2	few	TRBD1	TRBJ1-5	CASSQDRVSQPQHF	TGTGCCAGCAGTCAAGACAGGGTCAGTCAGCCCCAGCATTTT
TRBV6-1	-	TRBD1	TRBJ1-5	CASSRGPGTDNNQPQHF	TGTGCCAGCAGTCGCGGTCCCGGGACAGACAATAATCAGCCCCAGCATTTT
TRBV6-1	-	TRBD2	TRBJ2-7	CASSERASGTYEQYF	TGTGCCAGCAGTGAAAGGGCTAGCGGAACCTACGAGCAGTACTTC
TRBV7-2	many	-	TRBJ1-1	CASSYTGRPEAFF	TGTGCCAGCAGCTACACAGGGAGGCCTGAAGCTTTCTTT
TRBV28	many	-	TRBJ1-4	CASSPRSRPELFF	TGTGCCAGCAGTCCGAGGTCCCGACCTGAACTGTTTTTT
TRBV7-2	many	-	TRBJ2-7	CASSLIRGAPYEQYF	TGTGCCAGCAGCTTAATCCGCGGAGCCCCCTACGAGCAGTACTTC
TRBV2	few	-	TRBJ1-1	CASSRTPGGAGNTEAFF	TGTGCCAGCAGTCGAACCCCCGGGGGCGCGGGGAACACTGAAGCTTTCTTT
TRBV7-9	many	TRBD2	TRBJ2-7	CASSPLAGGPLRQYF	TGTGCCAGCAGCCCGTTAGCGGGAGGGCCGCTTCGGCAGTACTTC
TRBV7-2	many	TRBD1	TRBJ2-2	CASSSRQGSGELFF	TGTGCCAGCAGCTCCAGACAGGGGTCCGGGGAGCTGTTTTTT
TRBV20-1	once	-	TRBJ1-1	CSASGRGSSEAFF	TGCAGTGCTAGCGGGCGCGGAAGTTCTGAAGCTTTCTTT
TRBV28	many	TRBD1	TRBJ2-2	CASSGDRGPSNTGELFF	TGTGCCAGCAGTGGGGACAGGGGGCCCAGTAACACCGGGGAGCTGTTTTTT
TRBV20-1	few	-	TRBJ1-1	CSAKRTVNTEAFF	TGCAGTGCGAAACGGACAGTTAACACTGAAGCTTTCTTT
TRBV7-2	many	TRBD2	TRBJ2-5	CASSPRLALSQETQYF	TGTGCCAGCAGCCCCAGACTAGCGTTAAGCCAAGAGACCCAGTACTTC
TRBV7-6	few	-	TRBJ1-5	CASSRLEVGGRNQPQHF	TGTGCCAGCAGCCGATTAGAGGTTGGGGGTCGCAATCAGCCCCAGCATTTT
TRBV5-1	-	-	TRBJ2-1	CASTWEGAQYNEQFF	TGCGCCAGCACCTGGGAGGGGGCTCAATACAATGAGCAGTTCTTC
TRBV11-2	few	TRBD2	TRBJ2-7	CASSLVLAGLYEQYF	TGTGCCAGCAGCTTAGTTCTAGCGGGCCTCTACGAGCAGTACTTC
TRBV27	-	-	TRBJ1-6	CASSPGTASSYNSPLHF	TGTGCCAGCAGTCCAGGGACCGCCAGCTCCTATAATTCACCCCTCCACTTT
TRBV29-1	-	-	TRBJ2-1	CSVEGDSGLNYNEQFF	TGCAGCGTTGAAGGGGATTCTGGACTCAACTACAATGAGCAGTTCTTC
TRBV20-1	-	-	TRBJ1-1	CSARELTPNTEAFF	TGCAGTGCTAGAGAGCTAACACCGAACACTGAAGCTTTCTTT
TRBV9	-	-	TRBJ1-6	CASSVDLYNSPLHF	TGTGCCAGCAGCGTAGATCTCTATAATTCACCCCTCCACTTT
TRBV20-1	few	-	TRBJ1-1	CSATPGYSALFEAFF	TGCAGTGCTACCCCGGGCTACAGTGCCCTCTTCGAAGCTTTCTTT
TRBV12-3/TRBV12-4	many	TRBD1	TRBJ2-5	CASRGTGINQETQYF	TGTGCCAGCAGGGGGACAGGGATAAACCAAGAGACCCAGTACTTC
TRBV5-3	few	-	TRBJ2-5	CASSPNPGRSGSGETQYF	TGTGCCAGCAGCCCCAACCCCGGTCGGTCGGGGTCAGGAGAGACCCAGTACTTC
TRBV12-3/TRBV12-4	many	-	TRBJ1-4	CASSYRGGGRSEKLFF	TGTGCCAGCAGTTACCGTGGGGGGGGGCGAAGCGAAAAACTGTTTTTT
TRBV5-5	-	TRBD2	TRBJ2-3	CASNLGLAGFTDTQYF	TGTGCCAGCAACCTAGGACTAGCGGGATTCACAGATACGCAGTATTTT
TRBV10-3	few	-	TRBJ2-7	CAISSDRHNPYEQYF	TGTGCCATCAGCTCCGACAGGCACAACCCCTACGAGCAGTACTTC
TRBV7-8	many	-	TRBJ1-1	CASSPGDTEAFF	TGTGCCAGCAGCCCAGGGGACACTGAAGCTTTCTTT
TRBV7-8	many	-	TRBJ1-5	CASSPPVGEGQPQHF	TGTGCCAGCAGCCCACCCGTCGGGGAGGGTCAGCCCCAGCATTTT
TRBV7-2	many	TRBD1	TRBJ2-3	CASILDRGSTDTQYF	TGTGCCAGCATCCTTGACAGGGGAAGCACAGATACGCAGTATTTT
TRBV4-3	-	-	TRBJ2-3	CASSQVACTQYF	TGCGCCAGCAGCCAAGTAGCGTGTACGCAGTATTTT
TRBV28	few	-	TRBJ2-4	CASSLGVVGLRYF	TGTGCCAGCAGTTTAGGTGTTGTGGGCTTGAGATACTTC